The clone carrying this T cell receptor (beta chain) was seen a single time. RNA, at roughly 0.5 to 1 ug, was reverse transcribed with random hexamers. TCRdb reprocessed the immunoSEQ multiplex PCR reads with MiXCR, giving one entry per CDR3 protein. This table has roughly 200,000 distinct CDR3 sequences, roughly 96% appearing once. From germline, CDR1 is ENHRY and CDR2 SYGVKD. V gave up 5 bases and J gave up 2 bases; unmatched junction bases: 6. CDR3 length: 15 residues. The source of the sample is a study of CD8 T cells in Susac syndrome. The sample comprised CD4+ T cells from PBMCs. This sequence was found in a human donor in good health. The chain joins TRBV10-3 to TRBJ2-5, with TRBD1 matching over 9 bases. CDR3 in DNA: TGTGCCATCAGTAGAGGACAGGGGTTTCAAGAGACCCAGTACTTC. This sequence encodes CAISRGQGFQETQYF.